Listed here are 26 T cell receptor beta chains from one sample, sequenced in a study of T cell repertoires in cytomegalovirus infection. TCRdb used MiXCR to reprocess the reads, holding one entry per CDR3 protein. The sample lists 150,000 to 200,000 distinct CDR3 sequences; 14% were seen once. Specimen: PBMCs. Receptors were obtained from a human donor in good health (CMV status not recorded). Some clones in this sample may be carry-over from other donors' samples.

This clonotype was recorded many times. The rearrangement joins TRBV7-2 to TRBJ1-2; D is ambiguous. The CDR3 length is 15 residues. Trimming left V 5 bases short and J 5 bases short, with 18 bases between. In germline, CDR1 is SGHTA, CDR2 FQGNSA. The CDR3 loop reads CASSPPKTWSYGYTF. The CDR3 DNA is TGTGCCAGCAGCCCCCCTAAGACGTGGTCTTATGGCTACACCTTC.

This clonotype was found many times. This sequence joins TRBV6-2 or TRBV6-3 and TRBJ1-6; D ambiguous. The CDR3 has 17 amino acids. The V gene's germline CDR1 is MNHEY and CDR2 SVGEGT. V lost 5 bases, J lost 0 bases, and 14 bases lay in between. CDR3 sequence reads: CASSPSELSSYNSPLHF. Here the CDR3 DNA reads TGTGCCAGCAGTCCGTCCGAGCTTAGCTCCTATAATTCACCCCTCCACTTT.

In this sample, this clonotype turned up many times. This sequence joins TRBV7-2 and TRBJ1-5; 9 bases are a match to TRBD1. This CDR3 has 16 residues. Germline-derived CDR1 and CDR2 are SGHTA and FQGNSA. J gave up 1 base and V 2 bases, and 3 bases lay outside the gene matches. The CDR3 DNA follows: TGTGCCAGCAGCTTAACAGGGGGCTCGAGCAATCAGCCCCAGCATTTT. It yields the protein CASSLTGGSSNQPQHF.

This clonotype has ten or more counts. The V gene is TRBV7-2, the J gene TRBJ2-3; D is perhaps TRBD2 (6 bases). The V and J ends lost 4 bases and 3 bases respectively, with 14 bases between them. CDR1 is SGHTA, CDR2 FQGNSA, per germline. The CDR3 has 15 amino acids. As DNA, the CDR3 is TGTGCCAGCAGCTCCGGGACTTTGGGGACAGATACGCAGTATTTT. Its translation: CASSSGTLGTDTQYF.

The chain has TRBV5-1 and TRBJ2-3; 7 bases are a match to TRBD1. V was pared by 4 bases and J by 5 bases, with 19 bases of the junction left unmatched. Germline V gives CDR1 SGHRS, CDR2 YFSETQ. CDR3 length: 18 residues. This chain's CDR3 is CASSPGDRELKTQDTQYF. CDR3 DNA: TGCGCCAGCAGCCCCGGTGACAGGGAGTTGAAGACACAAGATACGCAGTATTTT. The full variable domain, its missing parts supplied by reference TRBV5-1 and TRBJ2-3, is KAGVTQTPRYLIKTRGQQVTLSCSPISGHRSVSWYQQTPGQGLQFLFEYFSETQRNKGNFPGRFSGRQFSNSRSEMNVSTLELGDSALYLCASSPGDRELKTQDTQYFGPGTRLTVL.

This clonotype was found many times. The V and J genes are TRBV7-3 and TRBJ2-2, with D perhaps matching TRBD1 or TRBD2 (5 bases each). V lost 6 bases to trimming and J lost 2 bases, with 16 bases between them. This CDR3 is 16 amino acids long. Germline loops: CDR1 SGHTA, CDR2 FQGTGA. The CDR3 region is CASSPAGTRNTGELFF. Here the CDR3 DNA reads TGTGCCAGCAGTCCCGCCGGGACCAGAAACACCGGGGAGCTGTTTTTT.

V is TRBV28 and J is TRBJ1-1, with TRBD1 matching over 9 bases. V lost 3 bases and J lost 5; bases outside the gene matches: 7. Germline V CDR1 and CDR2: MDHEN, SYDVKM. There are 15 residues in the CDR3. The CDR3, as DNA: TGTGCCAGCAGTTTGTCGGACAGGGGAGGAACTGAAGCTTTCTTT. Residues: CASSLSDRGGTEAFF.

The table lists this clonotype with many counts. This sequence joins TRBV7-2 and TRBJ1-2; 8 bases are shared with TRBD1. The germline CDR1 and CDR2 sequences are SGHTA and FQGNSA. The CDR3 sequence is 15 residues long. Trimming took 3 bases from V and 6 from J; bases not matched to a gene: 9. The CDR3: CASSFPWTGPNGYTF. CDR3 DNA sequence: TGTGCCAGCAGCTTCCCTTGGACAGGGCCAAATGGCTACACCTTC.

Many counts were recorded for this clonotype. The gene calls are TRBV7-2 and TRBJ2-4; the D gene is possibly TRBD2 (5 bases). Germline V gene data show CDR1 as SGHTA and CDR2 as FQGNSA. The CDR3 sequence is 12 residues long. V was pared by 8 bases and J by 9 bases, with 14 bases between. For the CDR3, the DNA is TGTGCCAGCCAAAAGACCCGGGGCATTCAGTACTTC. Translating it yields CASQKTRGIQYF.

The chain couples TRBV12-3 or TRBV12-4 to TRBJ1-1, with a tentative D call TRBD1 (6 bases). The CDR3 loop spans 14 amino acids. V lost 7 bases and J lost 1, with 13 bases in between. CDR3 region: CASTTGLGNTEAFF. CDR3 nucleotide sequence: TGTGCCAGCACCACAGGGTTAGGGAACACTGAAGCTTTCTTT.

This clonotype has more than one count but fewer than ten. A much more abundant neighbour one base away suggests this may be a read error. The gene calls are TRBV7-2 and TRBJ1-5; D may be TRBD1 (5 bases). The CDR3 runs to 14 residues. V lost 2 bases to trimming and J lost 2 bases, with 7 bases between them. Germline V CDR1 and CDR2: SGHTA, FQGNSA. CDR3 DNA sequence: TGTACCAGCAGCTTACAGGGAGGCAATCAGCCCCAGCATTTT. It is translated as CTSSLQGGNQPQHF.

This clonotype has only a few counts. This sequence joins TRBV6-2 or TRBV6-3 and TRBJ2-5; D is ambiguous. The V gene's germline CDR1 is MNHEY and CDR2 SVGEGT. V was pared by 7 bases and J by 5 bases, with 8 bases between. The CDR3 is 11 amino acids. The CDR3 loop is CASTYGETQYF. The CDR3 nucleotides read TGTGCCAGCACTTATGGGGAGACCCAGTACTTC.

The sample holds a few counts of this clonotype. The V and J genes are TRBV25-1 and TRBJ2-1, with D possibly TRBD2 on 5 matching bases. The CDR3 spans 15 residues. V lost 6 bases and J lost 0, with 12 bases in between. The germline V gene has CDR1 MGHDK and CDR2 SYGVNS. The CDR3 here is CASRGSGGSYNEQFF. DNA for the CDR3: TGTGCCAGCAGGGGAAGCGGAGGCTCCTACAATGAGCAGTTCTTC.

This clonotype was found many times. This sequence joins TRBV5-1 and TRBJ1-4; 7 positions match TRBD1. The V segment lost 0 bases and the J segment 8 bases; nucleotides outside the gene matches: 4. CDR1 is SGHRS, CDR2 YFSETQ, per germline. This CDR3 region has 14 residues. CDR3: CASSLDQGGEKLFF. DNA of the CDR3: TGCGCCAGCAGCTTGGACCAGGGGGGAGAAAAACTGTTTTTT.

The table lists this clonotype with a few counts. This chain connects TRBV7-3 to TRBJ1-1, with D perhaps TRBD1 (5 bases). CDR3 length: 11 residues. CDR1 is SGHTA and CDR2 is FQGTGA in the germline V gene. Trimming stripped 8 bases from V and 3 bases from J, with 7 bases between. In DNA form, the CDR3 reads TGTGCCAGCCAGGGAGACACTGAAGCTTTCTTT. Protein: CASQGDTEAFF.

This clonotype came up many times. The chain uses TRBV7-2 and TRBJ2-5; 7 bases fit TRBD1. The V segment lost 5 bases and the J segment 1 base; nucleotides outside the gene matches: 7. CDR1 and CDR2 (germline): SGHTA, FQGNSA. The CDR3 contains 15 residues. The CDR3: CASSHRGRSQETQYF. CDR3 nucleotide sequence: TGTGCCAGCAGCCACAGGGGCAGGTCCCAAGAGACCCAGTACTTC.

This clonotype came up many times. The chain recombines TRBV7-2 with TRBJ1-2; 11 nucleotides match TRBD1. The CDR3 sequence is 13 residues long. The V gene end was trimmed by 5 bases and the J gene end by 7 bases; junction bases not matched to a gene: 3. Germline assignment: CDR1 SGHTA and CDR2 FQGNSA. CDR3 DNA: TGTGCCAGCAGCCTAGGGACAGGGGGTGGCTACACCTTC. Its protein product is CASSLGTGGGYTF.

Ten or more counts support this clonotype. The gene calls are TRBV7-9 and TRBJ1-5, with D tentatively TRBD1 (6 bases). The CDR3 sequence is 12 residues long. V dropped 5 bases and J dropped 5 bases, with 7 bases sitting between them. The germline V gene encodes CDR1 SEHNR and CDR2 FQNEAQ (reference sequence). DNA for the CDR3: TGTGCCAGCAGCCAGGGGTATCAGCCCCAGCATTTT. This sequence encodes CASSQGYQPQHF.

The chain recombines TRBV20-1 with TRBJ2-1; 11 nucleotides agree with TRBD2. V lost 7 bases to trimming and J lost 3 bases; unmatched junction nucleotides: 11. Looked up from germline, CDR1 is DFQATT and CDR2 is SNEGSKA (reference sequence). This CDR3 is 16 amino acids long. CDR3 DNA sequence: TGCAGTGTACTAGCGGGAGAAATGGGCCGCTACAATGAGCAGTTCTTC. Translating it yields CSVLAGEMGRYNEQFF.

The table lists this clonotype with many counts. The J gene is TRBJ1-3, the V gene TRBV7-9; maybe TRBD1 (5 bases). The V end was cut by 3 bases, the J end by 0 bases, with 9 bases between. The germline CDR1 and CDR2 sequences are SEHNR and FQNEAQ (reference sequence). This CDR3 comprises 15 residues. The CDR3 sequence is CASSFDRLSGNTIYF. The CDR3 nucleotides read TGTGCCAGCAGCTTTGACAGACTCTCTGGAAACACCATATATTTT.

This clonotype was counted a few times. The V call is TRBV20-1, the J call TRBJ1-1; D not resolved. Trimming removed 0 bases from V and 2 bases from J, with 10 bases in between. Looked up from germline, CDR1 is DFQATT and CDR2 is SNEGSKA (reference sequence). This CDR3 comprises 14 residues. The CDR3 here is CSAREGSGNTEAFF. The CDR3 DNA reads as TGCAGTGCTAGAGAGGGAAGTGGAAACACTGAAGCTTTCTTT.

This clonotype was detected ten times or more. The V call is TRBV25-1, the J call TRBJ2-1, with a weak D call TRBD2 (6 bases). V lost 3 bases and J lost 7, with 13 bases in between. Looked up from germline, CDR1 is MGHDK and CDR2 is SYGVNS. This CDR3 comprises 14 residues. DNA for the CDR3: TGTGCCAGCAGTGAGGGCGGGATCCTAAATGAGCAGTTCTTC. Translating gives CASSEGGILNEQFF.

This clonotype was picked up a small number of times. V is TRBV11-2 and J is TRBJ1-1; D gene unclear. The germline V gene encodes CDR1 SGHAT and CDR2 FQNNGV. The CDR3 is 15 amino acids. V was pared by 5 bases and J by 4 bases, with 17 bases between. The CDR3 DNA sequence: TGTGCCAGCAGCCCACGTGCAATAAGGGTCACTGAAGCTTTCTTT. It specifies CASSPRAIRVTEAFF.

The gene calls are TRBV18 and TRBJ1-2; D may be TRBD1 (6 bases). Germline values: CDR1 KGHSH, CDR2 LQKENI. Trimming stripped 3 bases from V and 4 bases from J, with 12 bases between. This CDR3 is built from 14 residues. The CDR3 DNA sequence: TGTGCCAGCTCACCGTCGGGACAAACCTATGGCTACACCTTC. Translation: CASSPSGQTYGYTF. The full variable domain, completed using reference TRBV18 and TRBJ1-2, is NAGVMQNPRHLVRRRGQEARLRCSPMKGHSHVYWYRQLPEEGLKFMVYLQKENIIDESGMPKERFSAEFPKEGPSILRIQQVVRGDSAAYFCASSPSGQTYGYTFGSGTRLTVV.

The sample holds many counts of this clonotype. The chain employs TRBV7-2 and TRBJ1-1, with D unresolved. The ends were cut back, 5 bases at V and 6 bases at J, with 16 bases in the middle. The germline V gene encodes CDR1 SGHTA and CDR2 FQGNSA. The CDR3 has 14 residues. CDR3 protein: CASSLGSLRAEAFF. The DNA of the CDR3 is TGTGCCAGCAGCCTTGGGTCCCTGAGAGCTGAAGCTTTCTTT.

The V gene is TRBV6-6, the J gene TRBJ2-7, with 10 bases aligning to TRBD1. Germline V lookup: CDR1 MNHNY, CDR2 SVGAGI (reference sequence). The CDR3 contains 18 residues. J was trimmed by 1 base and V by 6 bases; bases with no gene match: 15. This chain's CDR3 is CASSRQGATLAVSYEQYF. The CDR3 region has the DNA TGTGCCAGCAGCCGACAGGGGGCAACTTTAGCGGTGTCCTACGAGCAGTACTTC.